Reported below is one T cell receptor (beta chain). The record originates from a study of blood T cell repertoires in COVID-19. Generated by immunoSEQ multiplex PCR, the TCRdb table keeps only in-frame clones and is missing some. The sample holds approximately 260,000 clones, 80% to 90% seen once. Germline V CDR1 and CDR2: MDHEN, SYDVKM. V was shortened by 2 bases and J by 4 bases, with 11 bases between the two germline ends. This CDR3 region has 14 residues. J is TRBJ1-1 and V is TRBV28, with D tentatively TRBD1 (6 bases). This sequence was found in a woman in her sixties or seventies with COVID-19, enrolled during active disease. Sequenced sample: peripheral blood. CDR3 region: CASSLSLGGTEAFF. DNA of the CDR3: TGTGCCAGCAGTTTAAGCTTAGGGGGCACTGAAGCTTTCTTT.